These T cell receptor beta chains were read from a single sample in a study of T cell repertoires in cytomegalovirus infection. TCRdb independently ran MiXCR on the reads; one entry per CDR3 protein. The sample has hundreds of thousands of distinct CDR3 sequences, 20% to 25% seen once; the top ten hold around 8%. The source material was CD8+ T cells from PBMCs. These receptors were collected from a human donor in good health (CMV status not recorded). Some clones in this sample may be carry-over from other donors' samples. Each CDR3 is given with its conserved first and last residue. D genes are given only for firm matches. Rows give clone size only sometimes, using once, few, many, or a class for an expanded clone.

CDR3 length: 16; D gene: TRBD1; clone size: .; J gene: TRBJ1-1; V gene: TRBV2; CDR3 DNA: TGTGCCAGCAGGAGGGGACAGGGGTTCGTGAACACTGAAGCTTTCTTT; CDR3 protein: CASRRGQGFVNTEAFF
CDR3 length: 17; D gene: TRBD2; clone size: .; J gene: TRBJ2-1; V gene: TRBV6-7; CDR3 DNA: TGTGCCAGCAGTTACTCGAACATGGTAGCGGGAAACAATGAGCAGTTCTTC; CDR3 protein: CASSYSNMVAGNNEQFF
CDR3 length: 13; D gene: .; clone size: few; J gene: TRBJ2-1; V gene: TRBV19; CDR3 DNA: TGTGCCAGCAGGGAACAACGGGGCAATGAGCAGTTCTTC; CDR3 protein: CASREQRGNEQFF
CDR3 length: 15; D gene: .; clone size: .; J gene: TRBJ2-1; V gene: TRBV11-2; CDR3 DNA: TGTGCCAGCAGCTTACTGACTGGGATTGGAAATGAGCAGTTCTTC; CDR3 protein: CASSLLTGIGNEQFF
CDR3 length: 16; D gene: TRBD2; clone size: many; J gene: TRBJ2-1; V gene: TRBV7-9; CDR3 DNA: TGTGCCAGCAGCTTAATCGGCCTAGCGGGCAACAATGAGCAGTTCTTC; CDR3 protein: CASSLIGLAGNNEQFF
CDR3 length: 16; D gene: .; clone size: .; J gene: TRBJ2-7; V gene: TRBV6-1; CDR3 DNA: TGTGCCAGCAGGTATCCAAACAGGGACTCCTACTACGAGCAGTACTTC; CDR3 protein: CASRYPNRDSYYEQYF
CDR3 length: 14; D gene: .; clone size: many; J gene: TRBJ2-2; V gene: TRBV28; CDR3 DNA: TGTGCCAGCACCCTCTTGACACACACCGGGGAGCTGTTTTTT; CDR3 protein: CASTLLTHTGELFF
CDR3 length: 13; D gene: TRBD1; clone size: .; J gene: TRBJ1-2; V gene: TRBV29-1; CDR3 DNA: TGCAGCGTCAATTGGGGGACAGACTATGGCTACACCTTC; CDR3 protein: CSVNWGTDYGYTF
CDR3 length: 16; D gene: .; clone size: .; J gene: TRBJ1-5; V gene: TRBV10-3; CDR3 DNA: TGTGCCATCTGTGAGGTGGGGCCCGGGAGCAATCAGCCCCAGCATTTT; CDR3 protein: CAICEVGPGSNQPQHF
CDR3 length: 15; D gene: .; clone size: .; J gene: TRBJ2-1; V gene: TRBV6-5; CDR3 DNA: TGTGCCAGCAGCGCTCAGACGAGCTCCTACAATGAGCAGTTCTTC; CDR3 protein: CASSAQTSSYNEQFF
CDR3 length: 14; D gene: .; clone size: many; J gene: TRBJ2-2; V gene: TRBV7-2; CDR3 DNA: TGTGCCAGCAGCTTAGGTGTGGGGCCCGGGGAGCTGTTTTTT; CDR3 protein: CASSLGVGPGELFF
CDR3 length: 14; D gene: .; clone size: few; J gene: TRBJ2-2; V gene: TRBV6-2/TRBV6-3; CDR3 DNA: TGTGCCAGCAGTTACACGGCCCCCGCCGGGGAGCTGTTTTTT; CDR3 protein: CASSYTAPAGELFF
CDR3 length: 16; D gene: .; clone size: many; J gene: TRBJ1-2; V gene: TRBV7-8; CDR3 DNA: TGTGCCAGCAGCTTAGCTGTCCCAGGGGCCCTCTATGGCTACACCTTC; CDR3 protein: CASSLAVPGALYGYTF
CDR3 length: 14; D gene: .; clone size: .; J gene: TRBJ2-5; V gene: TRBV4-3; CDR3 DNA: TGCGCCAGCAGCCTGGGGACTTTCCAAGAGACCCAGTACTTC; CDR3 protein: CASSLGTFQETQYF
CDR3 length: 16; D gene: .; clone size: .; J gene: TRBJ2-1; V gene: TRBV19; CDR3 DNA: TGTGCCAGTAGTACGCAGAGACTAGATCTTAGCAATGAGCAGTTCTTC; CDR3 protein: CASSTQRLDLSNEQFF
CDR3 length: 18; D gene: .; clone size: few; J gene: TRBJ1-2; V gene: TRBV28; CDR3 DNA: TGTGCCAGCAGTTTACGAGACTCTCTAGGGGGTCTCCTCTATGGCTACACCTTC; CDR3 protein: CASSLRDSLGGLLYGYTF
CDR3 length: 14; D gene: TRBD1; clone size: many; J gene: TRBJ2-1; V gene: TRBV7-6; CDR3 DNA: TGTGCCAGCAGCTACAGGGGGCAGTGGGGTGAGCAGTTCTTC; CDR3 protein: CASSYRGQWGEQFF
CDR3 length: 16; D gene: .; clone size: .; J gene: TRBJ2-5; V gene: TRBV14; CDR3 DNA: TGTGCCAGCAGCCAAGGAGCTGGGACCGTCGGAGAGACCCAGTACTTC; CDR3 protein: CASSQGAGTVGETQYF
CDR3 length: 15; D gene: TRBD2; clone size: .; J gene: TRBJ2-5; V gene: TRBV10-3; CDR3 DNA: TGTGCCATCAGTGAAGGCGGGGGGGCCGGGGAGACCCAGTACTTC; CDR3 protein: CAISEGGGAGETQYF
CDR3 length: 16; D gene: .; clone size: few; J gene: TRBJ1-3; V gene: TRBV27; CDR3 DNA: TGTGCCAGCAGTTTATATGGACCCCTCTCTGGAAACACCATATATTTT; CDR3 protein: CASSLYGPLSGNTIYF
CDR3 length: 18; D gene: .; clone size: .; J gene: TRBJ1-3; V gene: TRBV6-5; CDR3 DNA: TGTGCCAGCAGCCCTCTTACGTTGAGGAGGGGCTCTGGAAACACCATATATTTT; CDR3 protein: CASSPLTLRRGSGNTIYF
CDR3 length: 16; D gene: .; clone size: few; J gene: TRBJ2-7; V gene: TRBV10-3; CDR3 DNA: TGTGCCATCAGTGAGTCGAAAGGGACAAGTTCCTCCGAGCAGTACTTC; CDR3 protein: CAISESKGTSSSEQYF
CDR3 length: 15; D gene: TRBD1; clone size: few; J gene: TRBJ1-1; V gene: TRBV4-3; CDR3 DNA: TGCGCCAGCAGCCAAGAGAAGGGGGCCGATCCTGAAGCTTTCTTT; CDR3 protein: CASSQEKGADPEAFF
CDR3 length: 13; D gene: .; clone size: .; J gene: TRBJ2-1; V gene: TRBV28; CDR3 DNA: TGTGCCAGCAGTTTGGTACAGAACAATGAGCAGTTGTTC; CDR3 protein: CASSLVQNNEQLF
CDR3 length: 14; D gene: .; clone size: many; J gene: TRBJ2-1; V gene: TRBV12-3/TRBV12-4; CDR3 DNA: TGTGCCAGCAGTTTAGGGACCGATTACAATGAGCAGTTCTTC; CDR3 protein: CASSLGTDYNEQFF
CDR3 length: 15; D gene: TRBD1; clone size: .; J gene: TRBJ2-1; V gene: TRBV6-5; CDR3 DNA: TGTGCCAGCGGGGTTGGGACAGGGGGCGAGGGTGAGCAGTTCTTC; CDR3 protein: CASGVGTGGEGEQFF
CDR3 length: 16; D gene: .; clone size: .; J gene: TRBJ1-2; V gene: TRBV7-3; CDR3 DNA: TGTGCCAGCAGCTTACCCAGTAAGGTGGCGAGGGATGGCTACACCTTC; CDR3 protein: CASSLPSKVARDGYTF
CDR3 length: 16; D gene: TRBD1; clone size: many; J gene: TRBJ1-5; V gene: TRBV19; CDR3 DNA: TGTGCCAGTAGACAGACAACTACAGGGGAAAATCAGCCCCAGCATTTT; CDR3 protein: CASRQTTTGENQPQHF
CDR3 length: 19; D gene: .; clone size: many; J gene: TRBJ2-5; V gene: TRBV7-8; CDR3 DNA: TGTGCCAGCAGCTTAGACAAGAATTGGGGGTATCCGCTCGTTCGGGCCCAGTACTTC; CDR3 protein: CASSLDKNWGYPLVRAQYF
CDR3 length: 18; D gene: TRBD1; clone size: few; J gene: TRBJ2-7; V gene: TRBV15; CDR3 DNA: TGTGCCACCAGCGCTACCCTCAACACCGGGACAGGGCTTGACGAGCAGTACTTC; CDR3 protein: CATSATLNTGTGLDEQYF
CDR3 length: 13; D gene: .; clone size: many; J gene: TRBJ2-3; V gene: TRBV7-8; CDR3 DNA: TGTGTTGGCTGGGACTCCACCACAGATACGCAGTATTTT; CDR3 protein: CVGWDSTTDTQYF
CDR3 length: 16; D gene: .; clone size: .; J gene: TRBJ2-1; V gene: TRBV7-8; CDR3 DNA: TGTGCCAGCAGCTTCCCCGGGTCCAGGTCCTACAATGAGCAGTTCTTC; CDR3 protein: CASSFPGSRSYNEQFF
CDR3 length: 15; D gene: TRBD1; clone size: many; J gene: TRBJ1-6; V gene: TRBV6-2/TRBV6-3; CDR3 DNA: TGTGCCAGCAAAATTCGTCGGGACAGCTATTCACCCCTCCACTTT; CDR3 protein: CASKIRRDSYSPLHF
CDR3 length: 17; D gene: .; clone size: .; J gene: TRBJ2-1; V gene: TRBV27; CDR3 DNA: TGTGCCAGCAGTTTACTCGGCTACAGCTACGGTAACAATGAGCAGTTCTTC; CDR3 protein: CASSLLGYSYGNNEQFF
CDR3 length: 13; D gene: .; clone size: .; J gene: TRBJ2-1; V gene: TRBV7-9; CDR3 DNA: TGTGCCAGCAGCACCGCGAAGTACAATGAGCAGTTCTTC; CDR3 protein: CASSTAKYNEQFF
CDR3 length: 15; D gene: .; clone size: few; J gene: TRBJ2-1; V gene: TRBV6-2/TRBV6-3; CDR3 DNA: TGTGCCAGCAGTTACTCTGAACAGGGACCGTATGAGCAGTTCTTC; CDR3 protein: CASSYSEQGPYEQFF
CDR3 length: 16; D gene: .; clone size: many; J gene: TRBJ2-3; V gene: TRBV28; CDR3 DNA: TGTGCCAGCAGTTCGCCACGCGGCCCTCAGGGGGATACGCAGTATTTT; CDR3 protein: CASSSPRGPQGDTQYF
CDR3 length: 14; D gene: TRBD1; clone size: .; J gene: TRBJ2-7; V gene: TRBV5-4; CDR3 DNA: TGTGCCAGCGGTGACAGGGGGCGAGGGGACGAGCAGTACTTC; CDR3 protein: CASGDRGRGDEQYF
CDR3 length: 14; D gene: .; clone size: .; J gene: TRBJ1-1; V gene: TRBV27; CDR3 DNA: TGTGCCAGCAGTTCCGGGCCCCTTTCGACTGAAGCTTTCTTT; CDR3 protein: CASSSGPLSTEAFF
CDR3 length: 14; D gene: TRBD1; clone size: many; J gene: TRBJ1-1; V gene: TRBV6-2/TRBV6-3; CDR3 DNA: TGTGCCAGCAGCTTCACAGGGGGTCCCACTGAAGCTTTCTTT; CDR3 protein: CASSFTGGPTEAFF
CDR3 length: 14; D gene: TRBD2; clone size: many; J gene: TRBJ2-7; V gene: TRBV13; CDR3 DNA: TGTGCCAGCAGCCCTAGCGGGGGTTCCTACGAGCAGTACTTC; CDR3 protein: CASSPSGGSYEQYF